The clone carrying this TCR beta chain was observed at least ten times. V gave up 6 bases and J gave up 4 bases, with 15 bases separating them. Germline V gene data show CDR1 as MDHEN and CDR2 as SYDVKM. The CDR3 has 15 amino acids. TCRdb re-called the 5' RACE reads through MiXCR, storing one row per CDR3 protein. The sample includes hundreds of thousands of distinct CDR3 sequences, more than 6.5% of them seen just once. These data belong to a study of identical twins. All donors were healthy Caucasians. These same records also appear under a second study, on yellow fever vaccine responses in identical twins. That paper states: Reportedly, the T cell response mounted by twins to vaccine seemed partly convergent, partly personalized.

This chain uses TRBV28 with TRBJ2-2, with no clear D. The sequence was obtained from a woman between 18 and 29 years old in good health. Sequenced material: PBMCs. The CDR3 DNA sequence: TGTGCCAGCAGCCGTGGGCCCTCGGTCACCGGGGAGCTGTTTTTT. The encoded protein is CASSRGPSVTGELFF.